The rows below give T cell receptor beta chains drawn from one sample of a study of shared clonotypes between healthy human individuals. Using immunoSEQ multiplex PCR, the repertoire was profiled, and TCRdb retains in-frame clones only, with some absent. This table has 1.4 million or so clones, around 98.5% appearing once. The specimen sequenced was naive CD4+ T cells sorted from blood. Receptors originate from a man in his thirties or forties in good health. Each CDR3 is given with its conserved first and last residue. Fields, in order: CDR3 protein, CDR3 DNA, D gene, clone size, V gene, J gene. The D gene is left open where the match is weak. For some rows the clone size is stated as once, few or many, or as a class when expanded; others skip it.

CATEGVSNQPQHF	TGTGCCACAGAAGGTGTCAGCAATCAGCCCCAGCATTTT	-	-	TRBV6-1	TRBJ1-5
CASSSASWDPYGYTF	TGTGCCAGCAGTTCCGCCAGTTGGGACCCCTATGGCTACACCTTC	-	-	TRBV27	TRBJ1-2
CASTDRVWEKLFF	TGTGCCAGCACAGACAGGGTTTGGGAAAAACTGTTTTTT	TRBD1	-	TRBV28	TRBJ1-4
CASSYRADGNQPQHF	TGTGCCAGTAGTTACCGGGCGGATGGCAATCAGCCCCAGCATTTT	-	-	TRBV19	TRBJ1-5
CASSVDRGPGNTIYF	TGCGCCAGCAGCGTGGACAGGGGCCCTGGAAACACCATATATTTT	TRBD1	-	TRBV5-1	TRBJ1-3
CASSLGGGQGYEQYF	TGTGCCAGTAGCCTAGGTGGGGGACAGGGCTACGAGCAGTACTTC	TRBD1	-	TRBV19	TRBJ2-7
CAWSPNFGRASYEQYF	TGTGCCTGGAGCCCTAATTTCGGGAGGGCCTCCTACGAGCAGTACTTC	TRBD2	-	TRBV30	TRBJ2-7
CAGSKGTSGIVGELFF	TGTGCCGGCAGTAAGGGGACTAGCGGGATCGTCGGGGAGCTGTTTTTT	TRBD2	-	TRBV30	TRBJ2-2
CASSIGLAGYNEQFF	TGCGCCAGCAGTATCGGACTAGCGGGGTACAATGAGCAGTTCTTC	TRBD2	-	TRBV5-1	TRBJ2-1
CAISVMGRSNEKLFF	TGTGCCATCAGTGTTATGGGGAGGTCAAATGAAAAACTGTTTTTT	-	-	TRBV10-3	TRBJ1-4
CASSLNKQETQYF	TGTGCCAGCAGCTTAAACAAACAAGAGACCCAGTACTTC	-	-	TRBV7-3	TRBJ2-5
CASSLGGKNEKLFF	TGCGCCAGCAGCTTGGGTGGGAAAAATGAAAAACTGTTTTTT	-	-	TRBV5-1	TRBJ1-4
CASSLLAKEQFF	TGTGCCAGCAGTTTATTAGCGAAGGAGCAGTTCTTC	-	-	TRBV28	TRBJ2-1
CAIRQGMGSNQPQHF	TGTGCCATCCGACAGGGGATGGGTAGCAATCAGCCCCAGCATTTT	TRBD1	-	TRBV10-3	TRBJ1-5
CASSSRVGETQYF	TGTGCCAGCAGCTCCAGGGTGGGGGAGACCCAGTACTTC	-	-	TRBV5-6	TRBJ2-5
CASSIGLADGYEQYF	TGTGCCAGTAGTATTGGACTAGCGGACGGCTACGAGCAGTACTTC	TRBD2	-	TRBV19	TRBJ2-7
CASSLVGNEQYF	TGTGCCAGCAGTTTAGTAGGCAACGAGCAGTACTTC	-	-	TRBV28	TRBJ2-7
CASSQGQGREETQYF	TGTGCCAGTAGTCAAGGACAGGGTAGGGAAGAGACCCAGTACTTC	TRBD1	-	TRBV19	TRBJ2-5
CAISRQGAGTGELFF	TGTGCCATCAGTCGACAGGGGGCAGGCACCGGGGAGCTGTTTTTT	TRBD1	once	TRBV10-3	TRBJ2-2
CASSLDRGQETQYF	TGTGCCAGCAGTTTAGACAGGGGCCAAGAGACCCAGTACTTC	TRBD1	-	TRBV28	TRBJ2-5
CASSDPLASYEQYF	TGTGCCAGCAGCGATCCTCTAGCTTCCTACGAGCAGTACTTC	-	-	TRBV6-6	TRBJ2-7
CASSLVADSSYEQYF	TGTGCCAGCAGCTTGGTGGCAGATAGCTCCTACGAGCAGTACTTC	-	-	TRBV5-4	TRBJ2-7
CASNGQGTNTEAFF	TGCGCCAGCAACGGACAGGGCACGAACACTGAAGCTTTCTTT	TRBD1	-	TRBV5-1	TRBJ1-1
CASSSPGNTIYF	TGTGCCAGCAGCTCACCTGGAAACACCATATATTTT	-	-	TRBV11-2	TRBJ1-3
CSVERSRGNEQFF	TGCAGCGTTGAGAGATCGCGGGGGAATGAGCAGTTCTTC	TRBD2	-	TRBV29-1	TRBJ2-1
CASSPAGQTFEAFF	TGTGCCAGCAGTCCTGCGGGACAGACCTTTGAAGCTTTCTTT	TRBD1	-	TRBV14	TRBJ1-1
CASRQPGPTNEKLFF	TGTGCCAGCAGACAACCGGGACCAACTAATGAAAAACTGTTTTTT	-	-	TRBV7-9	TRBJ1-4
CASSLITDYEQYF	TGTGCCAGCAGTTTAATAACAGACTACGAGCAGTACTTC	-	-	TRBV28	TRBJ2-7
CASSLIDRYEQYF	TGCGCCAGCAGCTTGATCGACCGCTACGAGCAGTACTTC	-	-	TRBV5-1	TRBJ2-7
CASSVPNEQFF	TGTGCCAGCAGTGTACCCAATGAGCAGTTCTTC	-	-	TRBV28	TRBJ2-1
CASSLKGYYGYTF	TGTGCCAGCAGTTTAAAGGGCTACTATGGCTACACCTTC	-	-	TRBV28	TRBJ1-2
CASTPGLLGEQYF	TGTGCCAGCACCCCGGGGCTTCTCGGCGAGCAGTACTTC	-	-	TRBV18	TRBJ2-7
CASSQGQGGYEQYF	TGTGCCAGCAGTCAGGGACAGGGAGGCTACGAGCAGTACTTC	TRBD1	-	TRBV27	TRBJ2-7
CASSLGQGASDTQYF	TGTGCCAGCAGTTTAGGGCAGGGGGCATCAGATACGCAGTATTTT	TRBD1	once	TRBV6-6	TRBJ2-3
CASTRGGPPDTQYF	TGCGCCAGCACCCGCGGAGGGCCACCAGATACGCAGTATTTT	-	-	TRBV5-1	TRBJ2-3
CASSPRGGGSYEQYF	TGTGCCAGCAGCCCACGAGGAGGGGGTTCCTACGAGCAGTACTTC	-	-	TRBV7-9	TRBJ2-7
CASSQGAGRQPQHF	TGTGCCAGCAGCCAAGGTGCGGGGAGACAGCCCCAGCATTTT	-	-	TRBV4-2	TRBJ1-5
CASSQDPYTGELFF	TGTGCCAGCAGCCAAGATCCATACACCGGGGAGCTGTTTTTT	-	-	TRBV4-2	TRBJ2-2
CASSPNDRGIHEQYF	TGTGCCAGCAGCCCTAACGACAGGGGTATCCACGAGCAGTACTTC	TRBD1	-	TRBV14	TRBJ2-7
CASSRGTSGSSYEQYF	TGCGCCAGCAGCCGGGGGACTAGCGGAAGCTCCTACGAGCAGTACTTC	TRBD2	-	TRBV5-1	TRBJ2-7
CASSVGAGPTDNEQFF	TGTGCCAGCAGCGTAGGTGCGGGACCGACCGACAATGAGCAGTTCTTC	-	-	TRBV9	TRBJ2-1
CASSLGQGSYNEQFF	TGTGCCAGCAGTCTAGGGCAGGGTTCCTACAATGAGCAGTTCTTC	-	-	TRBV9	TRBJ2-1
CSVERDRGWWNTEAFF	TGCAGCGTTGAGCGGGACAGGGGGTGGTGGAACACTGAAGCTTTCTTT	TRBD1	-	TRBV29-1	TRBJ1-1
CASSLPPYNEQFF	TGCGCCAGCAGCTTGCCCCCCTACAATGAGCAGTTCTTC	-	-	TRBV5-1	TRBJ2-1
CASSLMRDYQPYEQYF	TGTGCCAGCAGTTTAATGCGGGACTACCAACCCTACGAGCAGTACTTC	TRBD2	-	TRBV28	TRBJ2-7